Detailed here is one T cell receptor (beta chain). Looked up from germline, CDR1 is SEHNR and CDR2 is FQNEAQ (reference sequence). The CDR3 covers 10 residues. The V and J ends lost 10 bases and 4 bases respectively, with 5 bases between them. The entry originates in a study of blood T cell repertoires in COVID-19. Study-level information: Spain, Italy and the United States supplied samples that represented acute and convalescent COVID-19. PBMCs, B-cell-depleted T cells, or T cells were the source of the cDNA or gDNA that made up the material.

Under the authors' procedure: By means of reference gene primer amplification, nucleated cell counts were estimated. Method: immunoSEQ multiplex PCR; TCRdb's copy keeps in-frame clones and lacks some. The DNA gave D and trimming, while V, J and clone size come from that table. The repertoire holds roughly 100,000 clones, less than 90% seen once, with 4.1% in the top ten. The receptor was isolated from a man aged 45 to 65 with acute or convalescent COVID-19. The sequencing sample was made of peripheral blood. V usage is TRBV7-9 and J usage is TRBJ1-5; no clear D gene. For the CDR3, the DNA is TGTGCCACGACAAATCAGCCCCAGCATTTT. It is translated as CATTNQPQHF.